This TCR beta chain stems from a study of T cell changes during pregnancy in multiple sclerosis (dated by TCRdb to between 2018 and 2021). For the wider study: In women with multiple sclerosis, the researchers looked at how the T cell repertoire shifted as pregnancy progressed.

The receptor library was made with the immunoSEQ multiplex PCR assay. The table was pulled from immuneACCESS by TCRdb, which kept in-frame rearrangements only. Such tables lose some clones; where checked, under half of the loss comes from unresolved V genes, and the rest has no known cause. Present in this sample are around 66,000 clones, roughly 89% of which were seen just once. The ten largest clones take up around 2.2% of the sample. The CDR3 measures 14 amino acids from cysteine to phenylalanine. Just the 42-base CDR3 DNA is kept, in frame starting at base 1. CDR1 and CDR2 were assigned from the germline V gene (reference sequence) as SSHAT and FNYEAQ. A note on this clone: No cognate antigen has been identified for it. One end of the junction fails to match germline, which may point to a read error.

The chain is encoded by TRBV7-7 joined to TRBJ2-1, with 8 bases matching TRBD1. The sample in question was peripheral blood, obtained in the third trimester of pregnancy. This receptor was obtained from a female donor in good health, enrolled as a control in a pregnancy study. CDR3 sequence: CASSLMDRDHEQFF. Here is the DNA: TGTGCTAGCAGCTTAATGGACAGGGATCATGAGCAGTTCTTC.